This entry describes one T cell receptor beta chain. Individual cDNA molecules received unique molecular identifiers during library preparation. TCRdb recomputed calls from the 5' RACE reads with MiXCR, one row per CDR3 protein. The sample carries approximately 69,000 distinct CDR3 sequences, about an eighth recorded once. CDR3 length equals 12 residues. The V gene lost 4 bases and the J gene lost 4 bases, with 10 bases spanning the gap. The germline V gene has CDR1 GTSNPN and CDR2 SVGIG (reference sequence). The data were obtained in a study of early T cells in non-severe SARS-CoV-2 infection. V gene TRBV30 combines with J gene TRBJ1-2; tentative D call: TRBD1 (5 bases). The TCR originated in an adult who was a healthcare worker with PCR-confirmed SARS-CoV-2 infection or an uninfected control (not recorded which). The input for sequencing was whole blood, taken at baseline. For the CDR3, the DNA is TGTGCCTGGACCCCTGGGGGCTATGGCTACACCTTC. Its protein product is CAWTPGGYGYTF.